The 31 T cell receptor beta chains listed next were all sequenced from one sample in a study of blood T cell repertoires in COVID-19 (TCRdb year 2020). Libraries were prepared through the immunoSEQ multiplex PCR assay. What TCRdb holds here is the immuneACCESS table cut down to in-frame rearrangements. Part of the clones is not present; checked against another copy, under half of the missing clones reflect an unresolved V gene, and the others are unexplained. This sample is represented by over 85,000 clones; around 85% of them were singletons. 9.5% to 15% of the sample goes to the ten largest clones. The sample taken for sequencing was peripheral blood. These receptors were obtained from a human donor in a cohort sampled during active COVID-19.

DNA for the CDR3: TGTGCCAGCAGCCTTTCGACAGGGAACCAAGAGACCCAGTACTTC. Its protein is CASSLSTGNQETQYF. The V gene is TRBV5-5, the J gene TRBJ2-5, with TRBD1 identical over 7 bases. Losses at the gene ends were 4 bases for V and 0 bases for J; bases not matched to a gene: 6. The CDR3 runs to 15 residues. Germline lookup yields CDR1 SGHKS and CDR2 YYEKEE (reference sequence).

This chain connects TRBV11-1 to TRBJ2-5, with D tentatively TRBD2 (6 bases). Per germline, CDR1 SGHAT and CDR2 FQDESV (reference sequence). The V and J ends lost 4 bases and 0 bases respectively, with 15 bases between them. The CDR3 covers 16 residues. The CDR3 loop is CASSSAGSPDQETQYF. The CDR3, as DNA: TGTGCCAGCAGCTCCGCGGGATCACCGGACCAAGAGACCCAGTACTTC.

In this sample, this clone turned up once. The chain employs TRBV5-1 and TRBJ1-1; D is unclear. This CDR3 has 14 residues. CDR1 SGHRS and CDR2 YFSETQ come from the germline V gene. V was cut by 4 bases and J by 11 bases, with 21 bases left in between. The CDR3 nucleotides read TGCGCCAGCAGCCCTCGCGGAAAACCCTCCGTTGCTTTCTTT. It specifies CASSPRGKPSVAFF.

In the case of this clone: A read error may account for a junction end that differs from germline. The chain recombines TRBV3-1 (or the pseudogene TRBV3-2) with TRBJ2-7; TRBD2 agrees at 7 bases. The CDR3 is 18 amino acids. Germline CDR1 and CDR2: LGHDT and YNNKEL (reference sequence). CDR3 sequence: CASSQGEEKRRERDEQYF. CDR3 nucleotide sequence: TGTGCCAGCAGTCAAGGTGAAGAAAAGCGGCGGGAGAGGGACGAGCAGTACTTC.

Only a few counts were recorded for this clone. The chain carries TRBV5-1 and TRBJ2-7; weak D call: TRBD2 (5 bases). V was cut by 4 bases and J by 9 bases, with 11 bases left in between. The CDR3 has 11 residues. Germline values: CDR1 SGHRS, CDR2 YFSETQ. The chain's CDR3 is CASSLDEGQYF. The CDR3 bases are TGCGCCAGCAGCCTGGACGAGGGGCAGTACTTC.

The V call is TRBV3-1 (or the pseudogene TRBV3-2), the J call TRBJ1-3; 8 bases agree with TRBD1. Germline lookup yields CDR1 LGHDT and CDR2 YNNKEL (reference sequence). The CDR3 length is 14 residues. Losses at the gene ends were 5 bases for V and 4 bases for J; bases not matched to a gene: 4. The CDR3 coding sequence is TGTGCCAGCAGCACGCGGGACAGGGGAAACACCATATATTTT. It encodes CASSTRDRGNTIYF.

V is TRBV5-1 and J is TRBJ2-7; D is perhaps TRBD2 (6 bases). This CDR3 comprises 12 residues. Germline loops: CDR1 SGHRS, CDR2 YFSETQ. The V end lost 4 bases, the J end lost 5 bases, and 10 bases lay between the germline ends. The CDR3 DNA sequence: TGCGCCAGCAGCCCCGGGACTGACGAGCAGTACTTC. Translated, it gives CASSPGTDEQYF.

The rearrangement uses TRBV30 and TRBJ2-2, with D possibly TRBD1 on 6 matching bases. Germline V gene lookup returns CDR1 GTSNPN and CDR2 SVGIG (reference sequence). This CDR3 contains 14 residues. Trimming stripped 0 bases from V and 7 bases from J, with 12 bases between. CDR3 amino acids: CAWSVGRGDGELFF. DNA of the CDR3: TGTGCCTGGAGTGTAGGCAGGGGAGACGGGGAGCTGTTTTTT.

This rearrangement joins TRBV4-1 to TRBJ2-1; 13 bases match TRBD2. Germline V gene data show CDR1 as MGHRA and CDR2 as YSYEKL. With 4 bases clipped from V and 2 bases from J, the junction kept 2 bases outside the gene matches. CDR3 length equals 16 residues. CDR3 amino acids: CASSRGTSGTYNEQFF. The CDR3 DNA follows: TGCGCCAGCAGCCGAGGGACTAGCGGGACCTACAATGAGCAGTTCTTC.

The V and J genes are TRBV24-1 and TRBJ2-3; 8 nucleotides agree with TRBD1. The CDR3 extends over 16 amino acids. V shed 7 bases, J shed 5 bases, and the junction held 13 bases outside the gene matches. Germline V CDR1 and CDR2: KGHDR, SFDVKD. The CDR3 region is CATSPYFGQGVDTQYF. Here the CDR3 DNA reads TGTGCCACCAGCCCCTACTTTGGACAGGGTGTAGATACGCAGTATTTT.

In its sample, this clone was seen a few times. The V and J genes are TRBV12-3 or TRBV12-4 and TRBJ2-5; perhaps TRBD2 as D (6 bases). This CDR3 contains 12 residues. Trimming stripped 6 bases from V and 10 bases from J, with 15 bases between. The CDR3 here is CASSLPGVVQYF. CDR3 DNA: TGTGCCAGCAGCCTGCCGGGAGTTGTCCAGTACTTC.

The CDR3 DNA follows: TGTGCCAGCAGCTCGGCGGGGACAGGGCTTCACTATGGCTACACCTTC. Residues: CASSSAGTGLHYGYTF. This chain links TRBV7-2 with TRBJ1-2; 9 bases are a match to TRBD1. Germline assignment: CDR1 SGHTA and CDR2 FQGNSA. Trimming removed 4 bases from V and 3 bases from J; junction bases left unmatched: 9. The length of the CDR3 is 16 residues.

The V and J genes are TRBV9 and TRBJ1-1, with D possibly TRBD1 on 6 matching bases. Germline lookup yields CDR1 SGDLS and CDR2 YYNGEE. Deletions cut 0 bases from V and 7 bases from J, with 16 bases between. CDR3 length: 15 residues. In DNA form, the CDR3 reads TGTGCCAGCAGCGTAGTAGATCAGGGGAGGGGTGAAGCTTTCTTT. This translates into CASSVVDQGRGEAFF.

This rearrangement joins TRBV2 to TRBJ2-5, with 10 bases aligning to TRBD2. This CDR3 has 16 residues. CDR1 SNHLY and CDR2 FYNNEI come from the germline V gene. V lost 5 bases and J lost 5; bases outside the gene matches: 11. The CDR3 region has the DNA TGTGCCAGCAGTTCTAAAACTAGCGGGGTGATGGAGACCCAGTACTTC. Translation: CASSSKTSGVMETQYF.

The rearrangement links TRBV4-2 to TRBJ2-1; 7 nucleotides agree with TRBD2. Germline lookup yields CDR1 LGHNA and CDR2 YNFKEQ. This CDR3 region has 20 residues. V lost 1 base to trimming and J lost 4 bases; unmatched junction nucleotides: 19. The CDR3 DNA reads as TGTGCCAGCAGCCAAGTATGGGGGGGGTTGACCGGACTAATTTACAATGAGCAGTTCTTC. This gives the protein CASSQVWGGLTGLIYNEQFF.

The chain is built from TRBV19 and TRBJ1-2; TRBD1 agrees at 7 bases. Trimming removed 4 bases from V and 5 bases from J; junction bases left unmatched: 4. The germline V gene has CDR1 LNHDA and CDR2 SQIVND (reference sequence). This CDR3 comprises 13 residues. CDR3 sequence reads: CASSRGQLYGYTF. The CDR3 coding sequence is TGTGCCAGTAGTAGGGGACAGCTTTATGGCTACACCTTC.

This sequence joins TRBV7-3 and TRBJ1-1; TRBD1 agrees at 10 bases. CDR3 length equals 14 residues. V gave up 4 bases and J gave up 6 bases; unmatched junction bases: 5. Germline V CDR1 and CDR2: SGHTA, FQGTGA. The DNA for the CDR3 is TGTGCCAGCAGCTACCGGGACAGGGGTTCTGAAGCTTTCTTT. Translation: CASSYRDRGSEAFF.

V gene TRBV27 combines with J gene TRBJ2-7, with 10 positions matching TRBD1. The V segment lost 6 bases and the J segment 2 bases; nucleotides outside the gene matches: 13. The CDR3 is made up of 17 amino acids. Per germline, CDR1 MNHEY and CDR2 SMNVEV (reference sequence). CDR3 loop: CASSLRRSGTGAYEQYF. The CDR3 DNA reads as TGTGCCAGCAGCTTAAGGCGGTCCGGGACAGGGGCCTACGAGCAGTACTTC.

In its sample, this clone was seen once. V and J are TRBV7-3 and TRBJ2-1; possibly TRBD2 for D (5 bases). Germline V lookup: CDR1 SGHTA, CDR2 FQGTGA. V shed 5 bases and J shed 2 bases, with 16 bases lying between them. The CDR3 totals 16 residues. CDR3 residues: CASSTEVGAPYNEQFF. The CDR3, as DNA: TGTGCCAGCAGCACCGAGGTGGGAGCGCCCTACAATGAGCAGTTCTTC.

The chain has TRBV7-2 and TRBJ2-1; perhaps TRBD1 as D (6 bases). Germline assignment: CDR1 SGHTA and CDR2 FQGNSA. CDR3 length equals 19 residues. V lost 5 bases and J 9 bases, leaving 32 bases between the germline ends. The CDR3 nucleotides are TGTGCCAGCAGCCGCCGTCGTGGGGCCGACAGGCGTGGTGGTAGTGAGCAGTTCTTC. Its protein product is CASSRRRGADRRGGSEQFF. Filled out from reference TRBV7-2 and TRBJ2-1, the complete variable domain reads GAGVSQSPSNKVTEKGKDVELRCDPISGHTALYWYRQSLGQGLEFLIYFQGNSAPDKSGLPSDRFSAERTGGSVSTLTIQRTQQEDSAVYLCASSRRRGADRRGGSEQFFGPGTRLTVL.

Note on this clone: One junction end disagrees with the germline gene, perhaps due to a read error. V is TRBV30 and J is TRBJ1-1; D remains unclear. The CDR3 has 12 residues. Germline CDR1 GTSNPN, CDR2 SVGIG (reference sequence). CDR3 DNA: TGTGCCTGGAGTTGGGAGAACACCGAAGCTTTCTTT. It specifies CAWSWENTEAFF.

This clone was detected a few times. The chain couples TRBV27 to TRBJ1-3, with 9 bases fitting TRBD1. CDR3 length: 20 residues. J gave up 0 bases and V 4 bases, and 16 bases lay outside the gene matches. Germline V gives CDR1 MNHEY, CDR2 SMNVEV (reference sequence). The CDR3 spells CASSSPRDREPLNSGNTIYF. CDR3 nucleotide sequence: TGTGCCAGCAGTTCCCCTCGGGACAGGGAACCCCTTAACTCTGGAAACACCATATATTTT.

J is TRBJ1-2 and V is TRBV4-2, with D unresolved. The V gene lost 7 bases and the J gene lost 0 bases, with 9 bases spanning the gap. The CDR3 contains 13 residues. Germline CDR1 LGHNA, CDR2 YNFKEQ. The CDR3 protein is CASTQTANYGYTF. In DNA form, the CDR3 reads TGTGCCAGCACTCAAACAGCTAACTATGGCTACACCTTC.

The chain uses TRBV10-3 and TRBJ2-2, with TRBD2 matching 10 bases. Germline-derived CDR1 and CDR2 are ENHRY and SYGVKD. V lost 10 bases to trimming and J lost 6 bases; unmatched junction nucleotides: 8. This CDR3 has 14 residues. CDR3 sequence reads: CASKPAGGAGELFF. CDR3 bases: TGTGCCAGCAAACCAGCGGGAGGGGCCGGGGAGCTGTTTTTT.

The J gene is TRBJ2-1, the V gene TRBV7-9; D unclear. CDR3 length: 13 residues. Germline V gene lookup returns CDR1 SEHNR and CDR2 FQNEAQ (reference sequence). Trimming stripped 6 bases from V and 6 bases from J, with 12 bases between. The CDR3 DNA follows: TGTGCCAGCAGTCTCGCGGTGGGCAATGAGCAGTTCTTC. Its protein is CASSLAVGNEQFF.

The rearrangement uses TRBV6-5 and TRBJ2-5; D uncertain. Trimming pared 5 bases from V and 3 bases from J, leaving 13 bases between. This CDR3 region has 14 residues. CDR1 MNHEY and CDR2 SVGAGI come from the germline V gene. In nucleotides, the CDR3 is TGTGCCAGCAGTCCACTATCCCCTAAAGAGACCCAGTACTTC. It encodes CASSPLSPKETQYF.

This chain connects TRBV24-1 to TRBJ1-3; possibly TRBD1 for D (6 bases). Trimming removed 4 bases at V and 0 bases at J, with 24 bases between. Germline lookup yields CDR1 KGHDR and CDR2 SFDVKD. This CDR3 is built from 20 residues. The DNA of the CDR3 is TGTGCCACCAGTGACCCTACTGAAATGTGGGACATCGGCTCTGGAAACACCATATATTTT. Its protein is CATSDPTEMWDIGSGNTIYF.

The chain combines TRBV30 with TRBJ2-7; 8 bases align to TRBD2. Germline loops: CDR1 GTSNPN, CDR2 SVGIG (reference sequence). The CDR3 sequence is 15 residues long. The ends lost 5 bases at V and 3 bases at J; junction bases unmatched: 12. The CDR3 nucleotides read TGTGCCTGGGATCCCGGGACTAGGCCCCTCTACGAGCAGTACTTC. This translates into CAWDPGTRPLYEQYF.

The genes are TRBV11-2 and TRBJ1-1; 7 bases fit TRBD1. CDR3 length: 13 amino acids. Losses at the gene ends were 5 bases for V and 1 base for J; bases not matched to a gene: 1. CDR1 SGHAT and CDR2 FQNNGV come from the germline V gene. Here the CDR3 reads CASSRTGNTEAFF. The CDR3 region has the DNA TGTGCCAGCAGCAGGACAGGGAACACTGAAGCTTTCTTT.

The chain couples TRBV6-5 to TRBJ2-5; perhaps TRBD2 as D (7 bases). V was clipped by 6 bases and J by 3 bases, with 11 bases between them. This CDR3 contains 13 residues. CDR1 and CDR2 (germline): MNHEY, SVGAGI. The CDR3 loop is CASRSGGEETQYF. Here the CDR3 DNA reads TGTGCCAGCAGATCGGGGGGCGAAGAGACCCAGTACTTC.

This chain's CDR3 is CASSSPGRGQETQYF. Here the CDR3 DNA reads TGTGCCAGCAGCTCTCCGGGGCGGGGACAAGAGACCCAGTACTTC. This chain links TRBV9 with TRBJ2-5, with a possible D match to TRBD2 (6 bases). The germline CDR1 and CDR2 sequences are SGDLS and YYNGEE. The CDR3 contains 15 residues. The V end lost 4 bases, the J end lost 2 bases, and 15 bases lay between the germline ends.